The 5 T cell receptor beta chains presented below share a single source sample, sequenced in a study of cytomegalovirus exposure and HLA in healthy donors. The PCR contained 60 Vbeta and 13 Jbeta primers. Profiling relied on immunoSEQ multiplex PCR, and the TCRdb table lists in-frame clones only, not all of them. Recorded for this sample: about 60,000 clones. Sequenced material: PBMCs. Source of these receptors: a boy aged 5-17 years in good health and CMV-seronegative.

The chain carries TRBV29-1 and TRBJ2-3; the match to TRBD1 covers 12 bases. The CDR3 spans 14 residues. V gave up 6 bases and J gave up 4 bases; unmatched junction bases: 5. Germline lookup yields CDR1 SQVTM and CDR2 ANQGSEA. The CDR3 is CSVAGTGGPDTQYF. Written as DNA, the CDR3 is TGCAGCGTCGCCGGGACAGGGGGCCCAGATACGCAGTATTTT.

The chain is built from TRBV6-6 and TRBJ2-3; a possible D gene is TRBD1 (5 bases). V lost 5 bases, J lost 1 base, and 16 bases lay in between. There are 16 residues in the CDR3. Per germline, CDR1 MNHNY and CDR2 SVGAGI (reference sequence). CDR3 bases: TGTGCCAGCAGTAAGGGGATGTCCACGGGCACAGATACGCAGTATTTT. Translating it yields CASSKGMSTGTDTQYF.

V gene TRBV11-3 combines with J gene TRBJ2-2, with D maybe TRBD1 (5 bases). The germline V gene has CDR1 SGHNT and CDR2 YENEEA. CDR3 length: 14 residues. V gave up 4 bases and J gave up 5 bases, with 11 bases separating them. In DNA, the CDR3 is TGTGCCAGCAGCTCCAGGGTAGGAACCGGGGAGCTGTTTTTT. Amino acid sequence: CASSSRVGTGELFF.

The J gene is TRBJ1-1, the V gene TRBV30; tentative D call: TRBD1 (5 bases). The CDR3 is made up of 15 amino acids. Trimming took off 2 bases at V and 1 base at J, with 14 bases between the two ends. The germline V gene encodes CDR1 GTSNPN and CDR2 SVGIG (reference sequence). The CDR3 spells CAWSLLGQRNTEAFF. CDR3 nucleotide sequence: TGTGCCTGGAGTCTATTGGGGCAGAGGAACACTGAAGCTTTCTTT.

The CDR3 region has the DNA TGTGCCAGCAGCTTGGTGAGGGGGGAGCTGTTTTTT. As protein: CASSLVRGELFF. The chain carries TRBV7-9 and TRBJ2-2; D gene unclear. The germline V gene has CDR1 SEHNR and CDR2 FQNEAQ (reference sequence). V shed 3 bases and J shed 8 bases, with 7 bases lying between them. The CDR3 totals 12 residues.